This T cell receptor (beta chain) was sequenced in a study of cytomegalovirus exposure and HLA in healthy donors. At the level of the study: Counted in an early data release were approximately 85 million unique TCRs from HLA-typed donors. Study-level points and caveats: Despite most TCR sequences being rare, some public TCRs occurred in many donors. Researchers catalogued some 160 TCR beta chains as cytomegalovirus-associated. In an earlier analysis, productive rearrangement rates for most beta V segments clustered near 87% or 30%.

Primers for the PCR totalled 60 Vbeta and 13 Jbeta. The method was immunoSEQ multiplex PCR; TCRdb's version includes in-frame clones alone and lacks a portion of them. Of 90,000 to 140,000 clones in the sample, 60% to 80% were seen once. This clone showed up just a few times. Antigen specificity is unknown. The CDR3 is 16 residues long. V shed 2 bases, J shed 3 bases, and the junction held 6 bases outside the gene matches. Germline CDR1 MNHEY, CDR2 SVGAGI. The source material was PBMCs. The origin of this receptor is a man under 40 in good health and CMV-seronegative. This chain joins TRBV6-5 and TRBJ2-7; 11 nucleotides align to TRBD2. DNA of the CDR3: TGTGCCAGCAGTTACACAACTAGCGGGAGTCTCTACGAGCAGTACTTC. It yields the protein CASSYTTSGSLYEQYF.